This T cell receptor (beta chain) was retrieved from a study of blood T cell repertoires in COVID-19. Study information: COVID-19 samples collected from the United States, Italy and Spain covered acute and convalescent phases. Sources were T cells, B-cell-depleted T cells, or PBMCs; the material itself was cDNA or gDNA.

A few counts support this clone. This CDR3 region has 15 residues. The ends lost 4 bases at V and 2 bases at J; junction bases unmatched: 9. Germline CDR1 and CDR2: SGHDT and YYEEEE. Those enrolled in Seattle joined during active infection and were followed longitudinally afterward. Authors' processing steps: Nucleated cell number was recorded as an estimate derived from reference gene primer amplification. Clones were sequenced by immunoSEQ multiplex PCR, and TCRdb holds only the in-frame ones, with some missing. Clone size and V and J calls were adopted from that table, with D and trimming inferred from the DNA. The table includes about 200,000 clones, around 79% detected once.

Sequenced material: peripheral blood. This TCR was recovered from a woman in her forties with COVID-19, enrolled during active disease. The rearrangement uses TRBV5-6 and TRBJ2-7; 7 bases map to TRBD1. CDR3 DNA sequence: TGTGCCAGCAGCCTTGGGACAGTAGAAACCTACGAGCAGTACTTC. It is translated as CASSLGTVETYEQYF.